This T cell receptor beta chain was identified in a study of cytomegalovirus exposure and HLA in healthy donors. Study-level results: Investigators reported some 150 TCR beta chains as tied to cytomegalovirus.

In the case of this clone: Its antigen is not identified.

Vbeta (60) and Jbeta (13) primers were used in the PCR. Using immunoSEQ multiplex PCR, the repertoire was profiled, and TCRdb retains in-frame clones only, with some absent. The sample records 95,000 to 150,000 clones, 76% being singletons. The TCR comes from a man aged 45-65 years in good health and CMV-seronegative. Input material: PBMCs.

The CDR3 sequence: CASSLDPGANTGELFF. The CDR3, as DNA: TGCGCCAGCAGCTTGGACCCGGGGGCGAACACCGGGGAGCTGTTTTTT. The chain couples TRBV5-1 to TRBJ2-2; possibly TRBD2 for D (6 bases). CDR1 is SGHRS and CDR2 is YFSETQ in the germline V gene. The CDR3 extends over 16 amino acids. V was pared by 0 bases and J by 0 bases, with 9 bases between.